The present entry profiles one T cell receptor beta chain with its context. No antigen is known for it. These data originate in a study of T-cell memory formation after mild COVID-19. Whole-study findings and limits: Specificity for SARS-CoV-2 was not confirmed among the second-wave clones peaking on day 37. CD4+ contracting clones were mainly CM and EM; CD8+ ones, EMRA.

TCRdb re-called the 5' RACE reads through MiXCR, storing one row per CDR3 protein. Here the sample spans about 470,000 distinct CDR3 sequences, 20% to 25% being singletons. CDR1 is SGHDT, CDR2 YYEEEE, per germline. V dropped 0 bases and J dropped 7 bases, with 21 bases sitting between them. The CDR3 is 17 residues long. The chain recombines TRBV5-6 with TRBJ2-3, with D possibly matching TRBD2 (5 bases). The TCR sequence derives from an adult woman who had mild COVID-19 (a few samples of this study predate the infection). Cell type and time point are not known. Specimen: PBMCs or a T cell subset sorted from them (not recorded which). For the CDR3, the DNA is TGTGCCAGCAGCTTGGCCGATGCTTCCCCGGGGTTTAATACGCAGTATTTT. Translating it yields CASSLADASPGFNTQYF.